This T cell receptor (beta chain) came from a study of T cell responses to AZD1222 COVID-19 vaccine. Generated by immunoSEQ multiplex PCR, the TCRdb table keeps only in-frame clones and is missing some. The repertoire consists of roughly 78,000 clones, with about 84% occurring once and the leading ten covering 2.9%. The sample holds one count of this clone. Its antigen is unidentified. Points from the study as a whole: Clonal diversity was possibly underestimated, and the donors were mostly white British, with more females.

CDR1 and CDR2 from the germline V gene are SGHAT and FQNNGV. CDR3 length: 16 residues. Trimming cost V 0 bases and J 2 bases, with 14 bases left between them. This sequence originates from an adult in good health. This sample comprised peripheral blood, obtained on day 0 of AZD1222 vaccination. This chain connects TRBV11-2 to TRBJ2-7; possible D gene TRBD1, 6 bases. In DNA form, the CDR3 reads TGTGCCAGCAGCTTAGATTCAGGGGCCTCCCCCTACGAGCAGTACTTC. Amino acid sequence: CASSLDSGASPYEQYF.